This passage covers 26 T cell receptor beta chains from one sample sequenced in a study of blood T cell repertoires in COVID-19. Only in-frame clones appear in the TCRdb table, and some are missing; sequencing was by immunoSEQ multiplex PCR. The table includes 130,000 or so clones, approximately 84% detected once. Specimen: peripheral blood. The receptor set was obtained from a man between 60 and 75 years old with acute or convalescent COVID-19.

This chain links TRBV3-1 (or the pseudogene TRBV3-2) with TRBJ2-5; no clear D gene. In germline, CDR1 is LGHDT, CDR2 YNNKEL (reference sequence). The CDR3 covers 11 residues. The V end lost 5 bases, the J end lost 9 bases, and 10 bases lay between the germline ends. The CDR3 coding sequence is TGTGCCAGCAGCGCACTGCAGGCCCAGTACTTC. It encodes CASSALQAQYF.

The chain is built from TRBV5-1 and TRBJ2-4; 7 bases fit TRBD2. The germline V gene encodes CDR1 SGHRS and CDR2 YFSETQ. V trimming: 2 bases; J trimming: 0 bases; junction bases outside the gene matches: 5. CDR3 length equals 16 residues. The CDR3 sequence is CASSFSSGVAKNIQYF. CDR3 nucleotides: TGCGCCAGCAGCTTTTCCAGCGGGGTAGCCAAAAACATTCAGTACTTC.

CDR3 amino acids: CASSQVGGGRETQYF. The CDR3 region has the DNA TGTGCCAGCAGCCAAGTCGGCGGGGGCAGAGAGACCCAGTACTTC. The chain uses TRBV3-1 (or the pseudogene TRBV3-2) and TRBJ2-5, with D perhaps matching TRBD2 (7 bases). The V and J ends lost 1 base and 4 bases respectively, with 13 bases between them. The CDR3 runs 15 residues. The germline V gene has CDR1 LGHDT and CDR2 YNNKEL (reference sequence).

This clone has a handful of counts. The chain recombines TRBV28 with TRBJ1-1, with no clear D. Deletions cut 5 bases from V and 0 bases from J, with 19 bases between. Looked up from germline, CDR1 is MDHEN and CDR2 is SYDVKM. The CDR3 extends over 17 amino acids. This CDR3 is CASSARRGSSLNTEAFF. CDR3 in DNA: TGTGCCAGCAGTGCCAGACGAGGGAGTTCTTTGAACACTGAAGCTTTCTTT.

CDR3 bases: TGTGCCAGCAGCTTAGATCGGTACCAAGAGACCCAGTACTTC. It encodes CASSLDRYQETQYF. This sequence joins TRBV7-9 and TRBJ2-5, with D unclear. Trimming shortened V by 1 base and J by 0 bases, and 6 bases separated the two germline ends. There are 14 residues in the CDR3. The germline V gene has CDR1 SEHNR and CDR2 FQNEAQ (reference sequence).

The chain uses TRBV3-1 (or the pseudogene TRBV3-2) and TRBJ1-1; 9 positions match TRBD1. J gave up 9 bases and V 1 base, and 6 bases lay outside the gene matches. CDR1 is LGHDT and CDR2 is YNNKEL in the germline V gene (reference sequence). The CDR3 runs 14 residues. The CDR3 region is CASSQVTTGGKAFF. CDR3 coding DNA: TGTGCCAGCAGCCAAGTGACGACAGGGGGAAAAGCTTTCTTT.

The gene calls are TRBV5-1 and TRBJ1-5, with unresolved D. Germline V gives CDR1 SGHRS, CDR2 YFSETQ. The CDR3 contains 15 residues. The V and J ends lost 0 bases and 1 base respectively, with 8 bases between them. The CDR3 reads CASSLDSSSNQPQHF. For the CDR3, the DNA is TGCGCCAGCAGCTTGGACAGTTCAAGCAATCAGCCCCAGCATTTT.

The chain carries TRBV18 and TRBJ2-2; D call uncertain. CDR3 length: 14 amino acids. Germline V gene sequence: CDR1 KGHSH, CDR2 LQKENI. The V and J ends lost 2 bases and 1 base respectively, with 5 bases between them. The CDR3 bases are TGTGCCAGCTCACCATCAGTGAACACCGGGGAGCTGTTTTTT. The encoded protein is CASSPSVNTGELFF.

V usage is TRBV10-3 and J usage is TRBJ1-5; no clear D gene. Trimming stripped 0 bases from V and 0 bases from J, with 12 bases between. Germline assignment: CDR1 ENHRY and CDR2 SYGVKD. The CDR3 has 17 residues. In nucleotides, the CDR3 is TGTGCCATCAGTGAGTCGCCCTGGCGGGGTAGCAATCAGCCCCAGCATTTT. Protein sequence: CAISESPWRGSNQPQHF.

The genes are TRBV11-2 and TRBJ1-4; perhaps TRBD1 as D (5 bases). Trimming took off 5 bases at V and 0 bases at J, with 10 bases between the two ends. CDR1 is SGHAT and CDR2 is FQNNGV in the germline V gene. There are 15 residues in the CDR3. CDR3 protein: CASSQTAPTNEKLFF. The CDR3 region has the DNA TGTGCCAGCAGCCAGACAGCACCAACTAATGAAAAACTGTTTTTT. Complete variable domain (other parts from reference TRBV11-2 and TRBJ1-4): EAGVAQSPRYKIIEKRQSVAFWCNPISGHATLYWYQQILGQGPKLLIQFQNNGVVDDSQLPKDRFSAERLKGVDSTLKIQPAKLEDSAVYLCASSQTAPTNEKLFFGSGTQLSVL.

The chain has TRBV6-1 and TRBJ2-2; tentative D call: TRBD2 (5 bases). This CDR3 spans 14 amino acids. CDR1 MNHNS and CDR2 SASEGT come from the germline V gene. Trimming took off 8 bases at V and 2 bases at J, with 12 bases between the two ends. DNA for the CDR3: TGTGCCAGCTCTAAGCCGGGAAACACCGGGGAGCTGTTTTTT. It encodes CASSKPGNTGELFF.

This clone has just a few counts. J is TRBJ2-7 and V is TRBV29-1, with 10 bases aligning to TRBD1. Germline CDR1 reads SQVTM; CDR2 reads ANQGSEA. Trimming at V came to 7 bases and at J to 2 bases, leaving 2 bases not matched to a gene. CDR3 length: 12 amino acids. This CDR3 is CSAGQGTYEQYF. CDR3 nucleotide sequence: TGCAGCGCGGGACAGGGGACCTACGAGCAGTACTTC.

In nucleotides, the CDR3 is TGTGCCACCAGTCGGGGCAGGGGTGAGACCCAGTACTTC. Protein sequence: CATSRGRGETQYF. The J gene is TRBJ2-5, the V gene TRBV19; the D gene is possibly TRBD1 (6 bases). Germline CDR1 is LNHDA and CDR2 is SQIVND (reference sequence). V gave up 10 bases and J gave up 5 bases, with 17 bases separating them. CDR3 length: 13 residues. The full variable domain, its missing parts supplied by reference TRBV19 and TRBJ2-5, is DGGITQSPKYLFRKEGQNVTLSCEQNLNHDAMYWYRQDPGQGLRLIYYSQIVNDFQKGDIAEGYSVSREKKESFPLTVTSAQKNPTAFYLCATSRGRGETQYFGPGTRLLVL.

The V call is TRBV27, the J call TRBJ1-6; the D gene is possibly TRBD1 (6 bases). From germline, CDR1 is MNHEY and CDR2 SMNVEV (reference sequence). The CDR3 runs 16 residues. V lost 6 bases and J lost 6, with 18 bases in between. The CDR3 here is CASRLKATGFNSPLHF. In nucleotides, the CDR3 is TGTGCCAGCAGGCTGAAAGCGACAGGCTTTAATTCACCCCTCCACTTT.

The CDR3 coding sequence is TGTGCCAGCAGCTGGACAGGGAAGGATGAGCAGTTCTTC. Translating it yields CASSWTGKDEQFF. V is TRBV5-6 and J is TRBJ2-1, with 8 bases aligning to TRBD1. J lost 8 bases, V lost 3 bases, and 4 bases had no gene match. The CDR3 is 13 amino acids. CDR1 and CDR2 (germline): SGHDT, YYEEEE.

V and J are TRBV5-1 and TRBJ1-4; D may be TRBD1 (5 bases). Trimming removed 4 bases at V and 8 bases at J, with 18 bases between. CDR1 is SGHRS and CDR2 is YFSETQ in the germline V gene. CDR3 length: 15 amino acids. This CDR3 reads CASSTSGSGGEKLFF. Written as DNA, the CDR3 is TGCGCCAGCAGCACCTCAGGGTCAGGAGGGGAAAAACTGTTTTTT.

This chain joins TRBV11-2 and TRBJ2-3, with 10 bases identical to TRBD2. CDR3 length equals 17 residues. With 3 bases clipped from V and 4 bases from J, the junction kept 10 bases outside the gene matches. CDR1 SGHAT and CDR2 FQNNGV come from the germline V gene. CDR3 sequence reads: CASSLEGLANNPDTQYF. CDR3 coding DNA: TGTGCCAGCAGCTTGGAGGGACTAGCGAATAATCCAGATACGCAGTATTTT.

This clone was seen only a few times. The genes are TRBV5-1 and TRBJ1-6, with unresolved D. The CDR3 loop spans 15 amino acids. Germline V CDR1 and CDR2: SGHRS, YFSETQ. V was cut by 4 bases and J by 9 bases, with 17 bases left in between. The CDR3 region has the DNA TGCGCCAGCAGCCCCGGAGCGGCGCGGAGTTCACCCCTCCACTTT. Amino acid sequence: CASSPGAARSSPLHF.

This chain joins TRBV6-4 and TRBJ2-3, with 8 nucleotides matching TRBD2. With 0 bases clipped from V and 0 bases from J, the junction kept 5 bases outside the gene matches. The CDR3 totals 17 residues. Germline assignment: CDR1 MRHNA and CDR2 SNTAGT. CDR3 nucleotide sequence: TGTGCCAGCAGTGACTCCTTTGGACTAGCTAGCACAGATACGCAGTATTTT. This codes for CASSDSFGLASTDTQYF.

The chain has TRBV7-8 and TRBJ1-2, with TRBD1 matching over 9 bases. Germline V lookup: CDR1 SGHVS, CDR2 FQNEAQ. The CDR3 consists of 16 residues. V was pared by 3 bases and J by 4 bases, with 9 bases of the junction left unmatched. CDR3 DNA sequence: TGTGCCAGCAGCTTTCAGGGGACAGGGAACGGCTATGGCTACACCTTC. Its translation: CASSFQGTGNGYGYTF.

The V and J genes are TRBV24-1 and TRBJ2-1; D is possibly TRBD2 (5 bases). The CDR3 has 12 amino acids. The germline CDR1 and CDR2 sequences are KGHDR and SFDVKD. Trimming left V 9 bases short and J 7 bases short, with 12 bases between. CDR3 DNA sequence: TGTGCCACCCCTATTTGGAGGAATGAGCAGTTCTTC. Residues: CATPIWRNEQFF.

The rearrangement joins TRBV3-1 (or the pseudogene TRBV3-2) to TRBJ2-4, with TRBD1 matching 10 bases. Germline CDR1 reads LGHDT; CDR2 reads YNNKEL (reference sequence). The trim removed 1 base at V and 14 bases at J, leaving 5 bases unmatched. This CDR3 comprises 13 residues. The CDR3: CASSQAGTGEKYF. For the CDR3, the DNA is TGTGCCAGCAGCCAAGCTGGGACAGGGGAAAAGTACTTC.

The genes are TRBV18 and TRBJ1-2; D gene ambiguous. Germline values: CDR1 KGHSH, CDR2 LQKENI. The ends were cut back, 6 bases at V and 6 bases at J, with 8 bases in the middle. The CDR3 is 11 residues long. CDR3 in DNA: TGTGCCAGCTCCCCCGGGGATGGCTACACCTTC. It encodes CASSPGDGYTF.

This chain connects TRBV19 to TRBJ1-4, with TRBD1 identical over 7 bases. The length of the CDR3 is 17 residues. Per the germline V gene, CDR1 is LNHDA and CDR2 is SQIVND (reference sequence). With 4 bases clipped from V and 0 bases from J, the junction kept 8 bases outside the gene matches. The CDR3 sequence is CASSKLQGIATNEKLFF. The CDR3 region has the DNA TGTGCCAGTAGTAAATTACAGGGGATCGCAACTAATGAAAAACTGTTTTTT.

Here the CDR3 DNA reads TGCGCCAGCAGCACGGACAGGAACGAGCAGTACTTC. It codes for CASSTDRNEQYF. The chain joins TRBV5-1 to TRBJ2-7; 7 positions match TRBD1. CDR1 and CDR2 from the germline V gene are SGHRS and YFSETQ. This CDR3 comprises 12 residues. With V trimmed by 4 bases and J by 5 bases, 3 bases remained unmatched.

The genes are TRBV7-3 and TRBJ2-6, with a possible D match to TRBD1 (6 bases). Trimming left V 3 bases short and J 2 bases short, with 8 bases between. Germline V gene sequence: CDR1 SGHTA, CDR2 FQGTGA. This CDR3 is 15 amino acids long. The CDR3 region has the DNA TGTGCCAGCAGCTTCCCAGGGGCTGGGGCCAACGTCCTGACTTTC. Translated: CASSFPGAGANVLTF.